These T cell receptor beta chains were read from a single sample in a study of graft-versus-host responses after intestinal transplantation. Profiled with immunoSEQ multiplex PCR; TCRdb holds only in-frame clones, not every one. The table includes about 57,000 clones, around 90% detected once. The material was PBMCs, obtained 26 days after transplant. Receptors originate from a human patient who received an intestinal transplant, so some T cells may come from the graft donor. The CDR3 runs from the conserved cysteine through the conserved F or W. D genes are given only for firm matches. Some rows have no size entry. The others give once, few or many, or a class for an expanded clone.

TRBV2,TRBJ1-4,.,.,TGTGCCAGCATGGGGGGAATCTTGACTAATGAAAAACTGTTTTTT,CASMGGILTNEKLFF
TRBV6-4,TRBJ2-1,TRBD2,.,TGTGCCAGCGGACTCGCTAGCGGGGGTGGGATGGAGCAGTTCTTC,CASGLASGGGMEQFF
TRBV27,TRBJ2-7,TRBD1,.,TGTGCCAGCAGTTTATCGGGGCAGGGGGCCTACGAGCAGTACTTC,CASSLSGQGAYEQYF
TRBV5-6,TRBJ1-2,.,few,TGTGCCAGCAGCTTCGGATCGGGACTCCCGGAAACCTTC,CASSFGSGLPETF
TRBV1,TRBJ2-1,.,.,TGCACCAGCAGCTCCGGGGAGACTTTTCGCTACAATGAGCAGTTCTTC,CTSSSGETFRYNEQFF
TRBV5-1,TRBJ2-5,TRBD1,.,TGCGCCAGCAGCTCGCCCGGGACAGAGGCACCGAAAGAGACCCAGTACTTC,CASSSPGTEAPKETQYF
TRBV5-1,TRBJ2-7,TRBD2,.,TGCGCCCAACTAACCCCTGGCGGGAGCTACGAGCAGTACTTC,CAQLTPGGSYEQYF
TRBV6-1,TRBJ2-7,.,.,TGTGCCAGCAGTGGCTCAGGGTCAGGCTACGAGCAGTACTTC,CASSGSGSGYEQYF
TRBV5-4,TRBJ2-7,TRBD1,.,TGTGCCAGCAGCCCGTCGGGGACAGGAACCTACGAGCAGTACTTC,CASSPSGTGTYEQYF
TRBV19,TRBJ1-5,TRBD1,.,TGTGCCAGTAGTTCATACAGGGGTTCGAAGCCCCAGCATTTT,CASSSYRGSKPQHF
TRBV11-2,TRBJ1-4,.,.,TGTGCCAGCAGCGCCCCAGACAGAATTTCAACTAATGAAAAACTGTTTTTT,CASSAPDRISTNEKLFF
TRBV6-5,TRBJ2-2,.,.,TGTGCCAGCAGCCCTAGGGCAGGGGCGGGCGGGGAGCTGTTTTTT,CASSPRAGAGGELFF
TRBV19,TRBJ2-4,.,.,TGTGCCAGTAGATTGGGGGGAATTCAGTACTTC,CASRLGGIQYF
TRBV6-1,TRBJ2-3,.,.,TGTGCCAGCAGTGGGAGACTAGTCGGGTTGGATACGCAGTATTTT,CASSGRLVGLDTQYF
TRBV5-1,TRBJ2-5,TRBD2,.,TGCGCCAGCAGCCTGGGGACTAGCGGAGCTCAAGAGACCCAGTACTTC,CASSLGTSGAQETQYF
TRBV2,TRBJ1-1,TRBD1,.,TGTGCCAGCAGTGGAGTACGGACAGGAAAGAACACTGAAGCTTTCTTT,CASSGVRTGKNTEAFF
TRBV10-2,TRBJ2-6,TRBD2,.,TGCGCCAGCAGTGAGCGGGGGGGGCCTGGGGCCAACGTCCTGACTTTC,CASSERGGPGANVLTF
TRBV2,TRBJ2-7,TRBD2,.,TGTGCCAGCATGAAGACTAGCGGGGCTACCTACGAGCAGTACTTC,CASMKTSGATYEQYF
TRBV9,TRBJ1-6,TRBD1,.,TGTGCCAGCAGCGTAGGACAGGGGAAGGGGGTCAGGAGCTCACCCCTCCACTTT,CASSVGQGKGVRSSPLHF
TRBV5-1,TRBJ2-2,.,.,TGCGCCAGCAGCTTCAGGACACCTCCAAACACCGGGGAGCTGTTTTTT,CASSFRTPPNTGELFF
TRBV28,TRBJ1-1,.,.,TGTGCCAGCGCCTCGGCGAGGGGGTGGACTGAAGCTTTCTTT,CASASARGWTEAFF
TRBV27,TRBJ2-1,TRBD2,.,TGTGCCAGCAGTCCTAACCCGGGACTAGCGGGTAATGAGCAGTTCTTC,CASSPNPGLAGNEQFF
TRBV15,TRBJ2-5,TRBD2,.,TGTGCCACCAGCAGTGGACTAGGTCGGCAAGAGACCCAGTACTTC,CATSSGLGRQETQYF
TRBV4-2,TRBJ2-6,.,.,TGTGCCAGCAGCCAAGATAAGGGGACTGGGGCCAACGTCCTGACTTTC,CASSQDKGTGANVLTF
TRBV30,TRBJ1-4,.,once,TGTGCCTGGAGTGTAGGGGCTAATGAAAAACTGTTTTTT,CAWSVGANEKLFF
TRBV23-1,TRBJ1-5,.,.,TGCGCCAGCAGCCGCGTTTTGCACGCGGGTAATCAGCCCCAGCATTTT,CASSRVLHAGNQPQHF
TRBV25-1,TRBJ1-1,TRBD1,.,TGTGCCAGCAGTGCAAAGGGGGCAGGGAAGAACACTGAAGCTTTCTTT,CASSAKGAGKNTEAFF
TRBV9,TRBJ2-7,TRBD1,.,TGTGCCAGCAGCGAGTCCTCCGGGACAGGGGTTTACGAGCAGTACTTC,CASSESSGTGVYEQYF
TRBV25-1,TRBJ1-3,.,once,TGTGCCAGCAGTGACACGGGGGAGGATGGAAACACCATATATTTT,CASSDTGEDGNTIYF
TRBV7-9,TRBJ2-1,TRBD2,.,TGTGCCAGCAGCCCGCGGGGGACTCCATACAATGAGCAGTTCTTC,CASSPRGTPYNEQFF
TRBV9,TRBJ2-3,TRBD2,once,TGTGCCAGCAGCCCCGAAGCGGGGGCTACAGATACGCAGTATTTT,CASSPEAGATDTQYF
TRBV10-1,TRBJ1-5,.,few,TGCGCCAGCAGGGGGGACTCCGACCGTAGACTGTATAGCAATCAGCCCCAGCATTTT,CASRGDSDRRLYSNQPQHF
TRBV5-1,TRBJ1-1,TRBD1,.,TGCGCCAGCAGCTCAGGTGGGACAGCGAACACTGAAGCTTTCTTT,CASSSGGTANTEAFF